This T cell receptor beta chain is from a study of blood T cell repertoires in COVID-19. Looking at the study overall: Samples taken during acute and convalescent COVID-19 were collected in the United States, Italy and Spain. Sample material is recorded as cDNA or gDNA derived from T cells, B-cell-depleted T cells, or PBMCs.

This CDR3 is 15 amino acids long. Germline V gene lookup returns CDR1 SGDLS and CDR2 YYNGEE. With 6 bases removed from V and 3 bases from J, the gap between germline ends came to 17 bases. As handled by the study authors: Quantification of nucleated cells was approximated via reference gene primer amplification. Generated by immunoSEQ multiplex PCR, the TCRdb table keeps only in-frame clones and is missing some. That table furnishes V, J and clone size, whereas the DNA furnished D and trimming. The table shows about 170,000 clones, with about 85% occurring only once. The sequence derives from a man in his sixties who had recovered from COVID-19. The sample comprised peripheral blood. The chain recombines TRBV9 with TRBJ2-3, with TRBD1 as a possible D gene (6 bases). This CDR3 is CASTLLTRGTDTQYF. The CDR3 DNA reads as TGTGCCAGCACTTTACTAACCAGGGGTACAGATACGCAGTATTTT. Full variable domain (missing parts from reference TRBV9 and TRBJ2-3): DSGVTQTPKHLITATGQRVTLRCSPRSGDLSVYWYQQSLDQGLQFLIQYYNGEERAKGNILERFSAQQFPDLHSELNLSSLELGDSALYFCASTLLTRGTDTQYFGPGTRLTVL.